Shown below are 14 T cell receptor beta chains from a single sample sequenced in a study of T cells in Graves' hyperthyroidism and ophthalmopathy. TCR beta CDR3 region amplification was performed from RNA transcripts. TCR CDR3 underwent first-round RT-PCR with the HTBI primer set. TCRdb reprocessed the multiplex PCR reads via MiXCR and lists one record per CDR3 protein. This repertoire shows approximately 560,000 distinct CDR3 sequences, approximately 14% found once; its top ten account for about 7%. The sequenced material came from blood. These receptors were collected from a woman in her twenties or thirties with Graves' hyperthyroidism.

The table lists this clonotype with many counts. The gene calls are TRBV3-1 and TRBJ2-7; D gene unclear. The CDR3 is 11 residues long. Trimming pared 5 bases from V and 1 base from J, leaving 3 bases between. Looked up from germline, CDR1 is LGHDT and CDR2 is YNNKEL (reference sequence). The CDR3 region is CASSESYEQYF. Here the CDR3 DNA reads TGTGCCAGCAGCGAATCCTACGAGCAGTACTTC.

Details on this clonotype: A read error may account for a junction end that differs from germline. The V and J genes are TRBV6-2 or TRBV6-3 and TRBJ1-5; D may be TRBD1 (6 bases). The CDR3 sequence is 16 residues long. The germline V gene has CDR1 MNHEY and CDR2 SVGEGT. CDR3: CASSSVDSYSNRPQHF. The CDR3 nucleotides read TGTGCCAGCAGTTCCGTGGACAGTTATAGCAATCGGCCCCAGCATTTT.

This chain joins TRBV27 and TRBJ2-1; TRBD2 might be the D (6 bases). The CDR3 loop spans 14 amino acids. Germline CDR1 is MNHEY and CDR2 is SMNVEV (reference sequence). The V and J ends lost 1 base and 4 bases respectively, with 8 bases between them. CDR3 coding DNA: TGTGCCAGCAGTTTATGGGACTCGTACAATGAGCAGTTCTTC. This gives the protein CASSLWDSYNEQFF.

This clonotype was recorded many times. The chain uses TRBV3-1 and TRBJ2-3, with D perhaps TRBD2 (6 bases). This CDR3 has 19 amino acids. V was pared by 0 bases and J by 3 bases, with 22 bases between. Germline lookup yields CDR1 LGHDT and CDR2 YNNKEL (reference sequence). The CDR3: CASSQDQVTGEEWTDTQYF. CDR3 nucleotides: TGTGCCAGCAGCCAAGATCAGGTCACGGGAGAGGAGTGGACAGATACGCAGTATTTT.

The CDR3 nucleotides read TGTGCCACCAGGGACAGCTCCTACAATGAGCAGTTCTTC. Amino acids: CATRDSSYNEQFF. This rearrangement joins TRBV24-1 to TRBJ2-1; the D gene is possibly TRBD1 (6 bases). This CDR3 is 13 amino acids long. Germline V lookup: CDR1 KGHDR, CDR2 SFDVKD. V lost 7 bases, J lost 0 bases, and 6 bases lay in between.

This clonotype was observed many times. The chain couples TRBV27 to TRBJ1-1; 9 positions agree with TRBD1. The CDR3 runs 15 residues. J was trimmed by 5 bases and V by 7 bases; bases with no gene match: 11. The V gene's germline CDR1 is MNHEY and CDR2 SMNVEV (reference sequence). The CDR3 DNA follows: TGTGCCAGCATTCCCTGGGGACAGGGTAGGACTGAAGCTTTCTTT. This sequence encodes CASIPWGQGRTEAFF.

Many counts were recorded for this clonotype. The J gene is TRBJ1-4, the V gene TRBV3-1; TRBD1 matches 7 bases. CDR1 and CDR2 from the germline V gene are LGHDT and YNNKEL (reference sequence). The CDR3 spans 16 residues. The junction had 8 bases not matched to a gene; V was cut back by 2 bases and J by 5 bases. Here the CDR3 reads CASSQSEGAPNEKLFF. The CDR3 region has the DNA TGTGCCAGCAGCCAATCCGAGGGGGCGCCGAATGAAAAACTGTTTTTT.

There are a few counts of this clonotype. This chain links TRBV4-2 with TRBJ2-7; 7 bases map to TRBD2. Trimming cost V 3 bases and J 7 bases; bases outside gene matches: 6. The germline V gene encodes CDR1 LGHNA and CDR2 YNFKEQ. This CDR3 is 13 amino acids long. The CDR3 region is CASSQRELWEQYF. The CDR3 region has the DNA TGTGCCAGCAGCCAGCGGGAGCTTTGGGAGCAGTACTTC.

This clonotype has a count of ten or more. For the CDR3, the DNA is TGTGCCAGCTCACCCCGAGAGCGGGGCAACTATGGCTACACCTTC. Its protein product is CASSPRERGNYGYTF. J is TRBJ1-2 and V is TRBV18; D may be TRBD1 (5 bases). The CDR3 is made up of 15 amino acids. In germline, CDR1 is KGHSH, CDR2 LQKENI. V lost 3 bases and J lost 2, with 13 bases in between.

Turning to this clonotype: Since a much larger clone is just one base distant, this may be a read error. The chain has TRBV3-1 and TRBJ2-3; D is possibly TRBD1 (6 bases). Germline V CDR1 and CDR2: LGHDT, YNNKEL (reference sequence). Deletions cut 2 bases from V and 0 bases from J, with 18 bases between. The CDR3 runs to 18 residues. DNA of the CDR3: TGTGCCAGCAGCCAATACGCAGCCAGGGGAACTAGCACAGATACGCAGTATTTT. This encodes CASSQYAARGTSTDTQYF.

In this sample, this clonotype turned up many times. The chain carries TRBV5-1 and TRBJ1-1, with 12 bases fitting TRBD1. This CDR3 spans 16 amino acids. V was clipped by 4 bases and J by 5 bases; unmatched bases: 9. Per germline, CDR1 SGHRS and CDR2 YFSETQ. The CDR3 DNA sequence: TGCGCCAGCAGCGAGGGACAGGGGGCAAGAAGGACTGAAGCTTTCTTT. Translated: CASSEGQGARRTEAFF.

This clonotype was found many times. The V call is TRBV18, the J call TRBJ1-1, with a possible D match to TRBD1 (5 bases). This CDR3 has 15 residues. V lost 6 bases and J lost 1, with 15 bases in between. Germline values: CDR1 KGHSH, CDR2 LQKENI. This CDR3 is CASSASPGPNTEAFF. Written as DNA, the CDR3 is TGTGCCAGCTCCGCCTCCCCAGGGCCGAACACTGAAGCTTTCTTT.

This clonotype has ten or more counts. This chain uses TRBV3-1 with TRBJ2-3; D gene unclear. The CDR3 sequence is 14 residues long. Germline CDR1 is LGHDT and CDR2 is YNNKEL (reference sequence). Trimming stripped 1 base from V and 3 bases from J, with 8 bases between. The CDR3 is CASSQAAETDTQYF. CDR3 bases: TGTGCCAGCAGCCAAGCTGCAGAAACAGATACGCAGTATTTT.

There are many counts of this clonotype. V usage is TRBV19 and J usage is TRBJ2-2, with 7 nucleotides matching TRBD1. Germline V gene lookup returns CDR1 LNHDA and CDR2 SQIVND (reference sequence). V shed 8 bases and J 1 base; nucleotides not matched to a gene: 1. The length of the CDR3 is 13 residues. In nucleotides, the CDR3 is TGTGCCAGTCGGGACAGGAACACCGGGGAGCTGTTTTTT. The encoded protein is CASRDRNTGELFF.